This passage covers 32 T cell receptor beta chains from one sample sequenced in a study of blood T cell repertoires in COVID-19. Profiling relied on immunoSEQ multiplex PCR, and the TCRdb table lists in-frame clones only, not all of them. This table holds about 160,000 clones, around 74% found once. The specimen was peripheral blood. All receptors derive from a woman aged 80 or over with acute or convalescent COVID-19.

This chain joins TRBV18 and TRBJ1-1, with D unresolved. Germline V gene sequence: CDR1 KGHSH, CDR2 LQKENI. The CDR3 sequence is 17 residues long. V was pared by 6 bases and J by 0 bases, with 20 bases between. The CDR3 loop reads CASSPEVGVSMNTEAFF. CDR3 bases: TGTGCCAGCTCCCCAGAAGTCGGTGTCTCAATGAACACTGAAGCTTTCTTT.

The chain links TRBV19 to TRBJ2-3; tentatively, D is TRBD2 (6 bases). The germline gives CDR1 LNHDA, CDR2 SQIVND (reference sequence). Trimming cost V 4 bases and J 0 bases, with 11 bases left between them. The CDR3 contains 15 residues. CDR3 sequence: CASSNAGLSTDTQYF. The CDR3 bases are TGTGCCAGTAGTAACGCGGGACTTAGCACAGATACGCAGTATTTT.

The rearrangement joins TRBV12-3 or TRBV12-4 to TRBJ1-1; D is unclear. The CDR3 has 12 residues. V lost 2 bases to trimming and J lost 6 bases, with 7 bases between them. CDR3: CASSLLSSEAFF. The CDR3 DNA follows: TGTGCCAGCAGTTTATTGAGCTCTGAAGCTTTCTTT.

The genes are TRBV27 and TRBJ2-2; D is perhaps TRBD1 (6 bases). Germline CDR1 is MNHEY and CDR2 is SMNVEV (reference sequence). This CDR3 contains 14 residues. V was shortened by 3 bases and J by 5 bases, with 10 bases between the two germline ends. In DNA form, the CDR3 reads TGTGCCAGCAGTTTGGGGGCTAGGACCGGGGAGCTGTTTTTT. As protein: CASSLGARTGELFF.

The J gene is TRBJ1-2, the V gene TRBV5-4; 10 positions agree with TRBD1. CDR3 length: 16 residues. V was pared by 0 bases and J by 8 bases, with 10 bases of the junction left unmatched. The germline CDR1 and CDR2 sequences are SGHNT and YYREEE (reference sequence). The CDR3 DNA is TGTGCCAGCAGCTTGGGGGACAGGGGCTTAGCGTTGGGCTACACCTTC. It specifies CASSLGDRGLALGYTF.

This chain connects TRBV18 to TRBJ1-2, with D tentatively TRBD1 (6 bases). This CDR3 is built from 14 residues. In germline, CDR1 is KGHSH, CDR2 LQKENI. V was cut by 3 bases and J by 4 bases, with 12 bases left in between. CDR3 region: CASSPPGTSYGYTF. Written as DNA, the CDR3 is TGTGCCAGCTCACCTCCCGGGACAAGCTATGGCTACACCTTC.

A note on this clone: Other DNA sequences in this sample translate to the same CDR3. This chain uses TRBV7-2 with TRBJ1-3; 7 bases fit TRBD1. After removal of 4 bases from V and 0 bases from J, the junction contained 3 bases not matched to a gene. Per the germline V gene, CDR1 is SGHTA and CDR2 is FQGNSA. CDR3 length equals 15 residues. DNA of the CDR3: TGTGCCAGCAGCTCCACAGGGGTCTCTGGAAACACCATATATTTT. It codes for CASSSTGVSGNTIYF.

In its sample, this clone was seen once. The gene calls are TRBV7-3 and TRBJ2-1, with 12 nucleotides matching TRBD2. The germline V gene encodes CDR1 SGHTA and CDR2 FQGTGA. The CDR3 contains 19 residues. J was trimmed by 0 bases and V by 4 bases; bases with no gene match: 10. CDR3 in DNA: TGTGCCAGCAGCTCGGGGACTAGCGGGTTCTTCAGCTCCTACAATGAGCAGTTCTTC. It yields the protein CASSSGTSGFFSSYNEQFF. Full variable domain (outside the CDR3, taken from reference TRBV7-3 and TRBJ2-1): GAGVSQTPSNKVTEKGKYVELRCDPISGHTALYWYRQSLGQGPEFLIYFQGTGAADDSGLPNDRFFAVRPEGSVSTLKIQRTERGDSAVYLCASSSGTSGFFSSYNEQFFGPGTRLTVL.

The chain has TRBV19 and TRBJ1-2, with TRBD1 matching 7 bases. The trim removed 5 bases at V and 4 bases at J, leaving 16 bases unmatched. CDR1 is LNHDA, CDR2 SQIVND, per germline (reference sequence). The CDR3 runs 17 residues. In DNA, the CDR3 is TGTGCCAGTAGTTTTGCGGCGGGGGGGACAGCCATCTATGGCTACACCTTC. It specifies CASSFAAGGTAIYGYTF. Full variable domain (outside the CDR3, taken from reference TRBV19 and TRBJ1-2): DGGITQSPKYLFRKEGQNVTLSCEQNLNHDAMYWYRQDPGQGLRLIYYSQIVNDFQKGDIAEGYSVSREKKESFPLTVTSAQKNPTAFYLCASSFAAGGTAIYGYTFGSGTRLTVV.

The chain carries TRBV18 and TRBJ2-5; maybe TRBD1 (5 bases). Germline V CDR1 and CDR2: KGHSH, LQKENI. The CDR3 covers 15 residues. V lost 3 bases and J 0 bases, leaving 11 bases between the germline ends. The CDR3 loop reads CASSPRQLYQETQYF. CDR3 in DNA: TGTGCCAGCTCACCGAGACAGCTGTACCAAGAGACCCAGTACTTC.

This chain joins TRBV5-1 and TRBJ2-3; perhaps TRBD1 as D (6 bases). The V gene lost 0 bases and the J gene lost 0 bases, with 11 bases spanning the gap. The CDR3 spans 16 residues. Germline V lookup: CDR1 SGHRS, CDR2 YFSETQ. The CDR3 DNA reads as TGCGCCAGCAGCTTGGGCACAGGGCCAAGCACAGATACGCAGTATTTT. As protein: CASSLGTGPSTDTQYF.

The chain recombines TRBV7-8 with TRBJ1-5; D is ambiguous. The CDR3 has 14 residues. Looked up from germline, CDR1 is SGHVS and CDR2 is FQNEAQ. Trimming left V 7 bases short and J 3 bases short, with 13 bases between. In DNA form, the CDR3 reads TGTGCCAGCACCGCGATCCCAACCAATCAGCCCCAGCATTTT. As protein: CASTAIPTNQPQHF.

The chain carries TRBV7-9 and TRBJ2-1; the match to TRBD1 covers 8 bases. The CDR3 is 14 amino acids. Germline V gene lookup returns CDR1 SEHNR and CDR2 FQNEAQ (reference sequence). Germline trimming cut 1 base from V and 6 bases from J; bases unmatched to any gene: 2. The CDR3 region has the DNA TGTGCCAGCAGCTTAGACAGGGGGGTCAATGAGCAGTTCTTC. Residues: CASSLDRGVNEQFF.

CDR3 in DNA: TGTGCCAGCTCACCATCCCAGTCCGGGGAGCTGTTTTTT. It is translated as CASSPSQSGELFF. The chain joins TRBV18 to TRBJ2-2, with unresolved D. The V gene lost 2 bases and the J gene lost 6 bases, with 7 bases spanning the gap. Per germline, CDR1 KGHSH and CDR2 LQKENI. CDR3 size: 13 residues. The variable domain in full, with the rest retrieved from reference TRBV18 and TRBJ2-2, is NAGVMQNPRHLVRRRGQEARLRCSPMKGHSHVYWYRQLPEEGLKFMVYLQKENIIDESGMPKERFSAEFPKEGPSILRIQQVVRGDSAAYFCASSPSQSGELFFGEGSRLTVL.

V is TRBV6-1 and J is TRBJ2-1, with 7 bases fitting TRBD1. The CDR3 has 14 residues. Germline V CDR1 and CDR2: MNHNS, SASEGT. Trimming removed 6 bases from V and 4 bases from J; junction bases left unmatched: 6. In nucleotides, the CDR3 is TGTGCCAGCAGAACCGGGACAGATTACAATGAGCAGTTCTTC. Translated, it gives CASRTGTDYNEQFF.

The V and J genes are TRBV27 and TRBJ1-5, with D possibly being TRBD1 (5 bases). Germline lookup yields CDR1 MNHEY and CDR2 SMNVEV (reference sequence). CDR3 length: 14 residues. Deletions cut 3 bases from V and 2 bases from J, with 8 bases between. CDR3 nucleotides: TGTGCCAGCAGTTTGGGGGGGGGCAATCAGCCCCAGCATTTT. This encodes CASSLGGGNQPQHF.

The genes are TRBV27 and TRBJ2-5, with TRBD2 identical over 7 bases. This CDR3 contains 16 residues. The V and J ends lost 4 bases and 2 bases, in that order; junction bases with no gene match: 10. Germline V CDR1 and CDR2: MNHEY, SMNVEV (reference sequence). CDR3 bases: TGTGCCAGCAGTTCGGTTCTAGCGGAACCTCAAGAGACCCAGTACTTC. Translating gives CASSSVLAEPQETQYF.

This chain links TRBV30 with TRBJ1-5; D unclear. Per germline, CDR1 GTSNPN and CDR2 SVGIG (reference sequence). V was clipped by 3 bases and J by 0 bases, with 9 bases between them. The CDR3 loop spans 14 amino acids. In DNA form, the CDR3 reads TGTGCCTGGAGCGATACAAATAGCAATCAGCCCCAGCATTTT. Translated, it gives CAWSDTNSNQPQHF.

This clone came up a few times. The J gene is TRBJ2-3, the V gene TRBV3-1 (or the pseudogene TRBV3-2), with 11 bases aligning to TRBD2. Germline assignment: CDR1 LGHDT and CDR2 YNNKEL (reference sequence). CDR3 size: 16 residues. V lost 4 bases to trimming and J lost 1 base; unmatched junction nucleotides: 4. DNA of the CDR3: TGTGCCAGCAGCCTCACTAGCGGGAGCCGCACAGATACGCAGTATTTT. Translating it yields CASSLTSGSRTDTQYF.

V and J are TRBV6-5 and TRBJ1-1; unclear D gene. This CDR3 has 13 amino acids. V was cut by 0 bases and J by 8 bases, with 10 bases left in between. Germline V lookup: CDR1 MNHEY, CDR2 SVGAGI. CDR3 sequence (DNA): TGTGCCAGCAGTTACTCGGGCCACCAGGAAGCTTTCTTT. It yields the protein CASSYSGHQEAFF.

The chain combines TRBV6-5 with TRBJ2-7; 7 bases are shared with TRBD1. The CDR3 is made up of 15 amino acids. CDR1 is MNHEY and CDR2 is SVGAGI in the germline V gene. V lost 0 bases, J lost 3 bases, and 5 bases stayed unmatched. The DNA for the CDR3 is TGTGCCAGCAGTTACTCTTCCGGACAGGACTACGAGCAGTACTTC. It translates to CASSYSSGQDYEQYF.

The J gene is TRBJ2-1, the V gene TRBV5-1; TRBD2 aligns across 11 bases. This CDR3 comprises 16 residues. Germline V gene data show CDR1 as SGHRS and CDR2 as YFSETQ. V trimming: 4 bases; J trimming: 9 bases; junction bases outside the gene matches: 12. The CDR3 nucleotides read TGCGCCAGCAGCCGTAGTAGCGGGAGGGCCCTCGGTGAGCAGTTCTTC. This codes for CASSRSSGRALGEQFF.

This clone has only a few counts. The rearrangement joins TRBV3-1 (or the pseudogene TRBV3-2) to TRBJ1-6; maybe TRBD1 (6 bases). From germline, CDR1 is LGHDT and CDR2 YNNKEL (reference sequence). Trimming stripped 4 bases from V and 9 bases from J, with 22 bases between. The CDR3 runs 17 residues. This CDR3 reads CASSPPKRGGRSSPLHF. The CDR3, as DNA: TGTGCCAGCAGCCCTCCTAAACGGGGGGGCCGGTCTTCACCCCTCCACTTT.

The V call is TRBV18, the J call TRBJ1-1, with D uncertain. The V and J ends lost 5 bases and 1 base respectively, with 17 bases between them. CDR3 length: 16 amino acids. Germline V gene data show CDR1 as KGHSH and CDR2 as LQKENI. CDR3 DNA: TGTGCCAGCTCAAGAGGGTACGTGGCCCCGAACACTGAAGCTTTCTTT. The encoded protein is CASSRGYVAPNTEAFF.

The chain has TRBV11-2 and TRBJ2-7; D is unresolved. Trimming removed 1 base at V and 4 bases at J, with 11 bases between. CDR1 SGHAT and CDR2 FQNNGV come from the germline V gene. The CDR3 has 14 residues. For the CDR3, the DNA is TGTGCCAGCAGCTTAGCGTTGCGAGCTTACGAGCAGTACTTC. Translation: CASSLALRAYEQYF.

The V and J genes are TRBV10-3 and TRBJ2-5; unclear D gene. Trimming pared 0 bases from V and 1 base from J, leaving 12 bases between. The V gene's germline CDR1 is ENHRY and CDR2 SYGVKD. This CDR3 is built from 16 residues. Here the CDR3 DNA reads TGTGCCATCAGTGAGTCATCACAGAGTCGCCAAGAGACCCAGTACTTC. This translates into CAISESSQSRQETQYF.

The chain recombines TRBV7-9 with TRBJ1-2; D is possibly TRBD1 (6 bases). Trimming stripped 8 bases from V and 4 bases from J, with 11 bases between. The CDR3 spans 12 residues. Looked up from germline, CDR1 is SEHNR and CDR2 is FQNEAQ (reference sequence). This CDR3 is CASGWGLYGYTF. DNA of the CDR3: TGTGCCAGCGGGTGGGGGCTCTATGGCTACACCTTC.

The V gene is TRBV5-1, the J gene TRBJ2-1, with 7 bases that match TRBD2. The ends lost 0 bases at V and 1 base at J; junction bases unmatched: 7. Germline CDR1 and CDR2: SGHRS and YFSETQ. This CDR3 comprises 17 residues. CDR3 residues: CASSLGPSGISYNEQFF. In nucleotides, the CDR3 is TGCGCCAGCAGCTTGGGCCCGAGCGGGATATCCTACAATGAGCAGTTCTTC.

This clone was detected a few times. This sequence joins TRBV4-2 and TRBJ1-1; 8 bases align to TRBD1. The CDR3 loop spans 18 amino acids. V shed 4 bases, J shed 1 base, and the junction held 14 bases outside the gene matches. Germline CDR1 LGHNA, CDR2 YNFKEQ. CDR3 residues: CASSPWEGQGGGNTEAFF. The CDR3 DNA is TGTGCCAGCAGCCCTTGGGAAGGACAGGGAGGAGGGAACACTGAAGCTTTCTTT.

This clone was seen only once. The rearrangement uses TRBV30 and TRBJ2-7, with D possibly being TRBD2 (5 bases). V was trimmed by 0 bases and J by 6 bases, leaving 12 bases between them. CDR1 is GTSNPN, CDR2 SVGIG, per germline (reference sequence). CDR3 length: 13 amino acids. CDR3 in amino acids: CAWSVTGVGEQYF. DNA for the CDR3: TGTGCCTGGAGTGTAACCGGGGTGGGCGAGCAGTACTTC.

The chain uses TRBV18 and TRBJ1-5, with 8 bases lining up with TRBD1. V shed 4 bases, J shed 3 bases, and the junction held 5 bases outside the gene matches. Germline values: CDR1 KGHSH, CDR2 LQKENI. The CDR3 sequence is 15 residues long. CDR3 DNA: TGTGCCAGCTCACTGGACAGGGCTAACAATCAGCCCCAGCATTTT. It encodes CASSLDRANNQPQHF.

This clone has only one observation. This chain connects TRBV27 to TRBJ1-4, with D perhaps TRBD1 (5 bases). Deletions cut 3 bases from V and 8 bases from J, with 13 bases between. The CDR3 is 14 amino acids. Germline lookup yields CDR1 MNHEY and CDR2 SMNVEV (reference sequence). In DNA form, the CDR3 reads TGTGCCAGCAGTTTGGGGGGTCTCGGGGAAAAACTGTTTTTT. Translating gives CASSLGGLGEKLFF.